The present T cell receptor (beta chain) was sequenced within a study of cytomegalovirus exposure and HLA in healthy donors. The repertoire was sequenced with immunoSEQ multiplex PCR; TCRdb's copy has only in-frame clones and lacks some. The repertoire holds a few hundred thousand clones, with about nine tenths as singletons. V was cut by 4 bases and J by 10 bases, with 16 bases left in between. The CDR3 extends over 13 amino acids. Per the germline V gene, CDR1 is SNHLY and CDR2 is FYNNEI. Comments on this clone: Its matching antigen is unknown.

Study results and limitations: Specificity for CMV antigens was confirmed in vitro for a few of the CMV-associated chains.

The receptor was derived from a woman younger than 35 in good health and CMV-seronegative. Source material: PBMCs. V is TRBV2 and J is TRBJ1-1, with D unclear. In DNA, the CDR3 is TGTGCCAGCAGTGGAGGGTTAGGTCTGCGAGCTTTCTTT. It encodes CASSGGLGLRAFF.